A single sample is the source of the 9 T cell receptor beta chains below, sequenced in a study of blood T cell repertoires in COVID-19. Generated by immunoSEQ multiplex PCR, the TCRdb table keeps only in-frame clones and is missing some. The sample contains about 39,000 clones, 87% of which appear only once. Specimen: peripheral blood. These TCRs come from a man aged 45 to 65 with active or convalescent COVID-19.

The rearrangement joins TRBV4-2 to TRBJ1-1; D is unresolved. The CDR3 has 16 residues. Germline V gene data show CDR1 as LGHNA and CDR2 as YNFKEQ. V lost 2 bases, J lost 1 base, and 14 bases lay in between. CDR3 residues: CASSQLGSEGNTEAFF. CDR3 DNA: TGTGCCAGCAGCCAATTAGGCTCCGAGGGGAACACTGAAGCTTTCTTT.

The rearrangement links TRBV6-4 to TRBJ2-1; 10 nucleotides line up with TRBD2. V was clipped by 7 bases and J by 2 bases; unmatched bases: 11. CDR1 and CDR2 (germline): MRHNA, SNTAGT. The CDR3 is 17 residues long. CDR3 coding DNA: TGTGCCAGCATTCACCCTCTAGCGGGAGTTACCTACAATGAGCAGTTCTTC. Translation gives CASIHPLAGVTYNEQFF.

This clone was recorded once. This sequence joins TRBV5-4 and TRBJ2-4, with TRBD1 as a possible D gene (5 bases). From germline, CDR1 is SGHNT and CDR2 YYREEE (reference sequence). V was trimmed by 0 bases and J by 3 bases, leaving 16 bases between them. There are 17 residues in the CDR3. This chain's CDR3 is CASSLGPLGVDKNIQYF. The CDR3 DNA reads as TGTGCCAGCAGCTTGGGCCCGTTAGGGGTGGACAAAAACATTCAGTACTTC.

The chain recombines TRBV5-1 with TRBJ2-1, with 9 bases fitting TRBD1. Germline loops: CDR1 SGHRS, CDR2 YFSETQ. Trimming cost V 4 bases and J 10 bases; bases outside gene matches: 12. The CDR3 totals 15 residues. For the CDR3, the DNA is TGCGCCAGCAGCCCTACAGGGGGCCGGGATGGGGAGCAGTTCTTC. Translating gives CASSPTGGRDGEQFF. Variable domain in full (rest from reference TRBV5-1 and TRBJ2-1): KAGVTQTPRYLIKTRGQQVTLSCSPISGHRSVSWYQQTPGQGLQFLFEYFSETQRNKGNFPGRFSGRQFSNSRSEMNVSTLELGDSALYLCASSPTGGRDGEQFFGPGTRLTVL.

The genes are TRBV19 and TRBJ1-2; D is ambiguous. Trimming removed 6 bases from V and 7 bases from J, with 15 bases in between. This CDR3 has 13 residues. Germline V gene lookup returns CDR1 LNHDA and CDR2 SQIVND (reference sequence). For the CDR3, the DNA is TGTGCCAGTAGGCTTGGCGGGTTAGGTGGCTACACCTTC. It yields the protein CASRLGGLGGYTF.

The genes are TRBV28 and TRBJ1-4, with a possible D match to TRBD1 (5 bases). Trimming left V 6 bases short and J 5 bases short, with 10 bases between. Per germline, CDR1 MDHEN and CDR2 SYDVKM. The CDR3 spans 13 residues. CDR3 coding DNA: TGTGCCAGCAGGGGGAGGGACAATGAAAAACTGTTTTTT. Encoded protein: CASRGRDNEKLFF.

The chain employs TRBV2 and TRBJ2-3, with TRBD1 identical over 7 bases. The CDR3 consists of 14 residues. Germline V gene sequence: CDR1 SNHLY, CDR2 FYNNEI. V was clipped by 8 bases and J by 2 bases; unmatched bases: 7. The CDR3 nucleotides are TGTGCCAGCCGGGACAGTTCCCACACAGATACGCAGTATTTT. Its protein is CASRDSSHTDTQYF.

CDR3 bases: TGTGCCAGCAGTCAAGGGGGCCGGGGACTGTTTTTT. This translates into CASSQGGRGLFF. The chain combines TRBV28 with TRBJ1-4, with TRBD1 matching 7 bases. The germline CDR1 and CDR2 sequences are MDHEN and SYDVKM. The V and J ends lost 5 bases and 13 bases, in that order; junction bases with no gene match: 7. The length of the CDR3 is 12 residues. Complete variable domain (other parts from reference TRBV28 and TRBJ1-4): DVKVTQSSRYLVKRTGEKVFLECVQDMDHENMFWYRQDPGLGLRLIYFSYDVKMKEKGDIPEGYSVSREKKERFSLILESASTNQTSMYLCASSQGGRGLFFGSGTQLSVL.

This clone has just one count. The chain carries TRBV7-3 and TRBJ2-2, with a weak D call TRBD1 (5 bases). The CDR3 is 15 residues long. Germline loops: CDR1 SGHTA, CDR2 FQGTGA. Trimming took 4 bases from V and 2 from J, leaving 11 bases between them. The CDR3: CASSSLTGNTGELFF. The DNA for the CDR3 is TGTGCCAGCAGCTCCCTAACAGGAAACACCGGGGAGCTGTTTTTT.